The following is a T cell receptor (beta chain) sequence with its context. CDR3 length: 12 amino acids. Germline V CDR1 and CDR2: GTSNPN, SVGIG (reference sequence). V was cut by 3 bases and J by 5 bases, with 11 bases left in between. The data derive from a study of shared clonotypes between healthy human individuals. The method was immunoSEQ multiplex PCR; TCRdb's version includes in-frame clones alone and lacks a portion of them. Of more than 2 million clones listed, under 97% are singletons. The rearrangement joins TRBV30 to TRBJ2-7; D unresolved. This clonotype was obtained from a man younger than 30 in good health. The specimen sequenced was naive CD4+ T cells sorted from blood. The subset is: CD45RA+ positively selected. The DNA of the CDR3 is TGTGCCTGGAGCCGTACCAGGAACGAGCAGTACTTC. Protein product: CAWSRTRNEQYF.